The clone carrying this TCR beta chain was observed a single time. The data are from a study of blood T cell repertoires in COVID-19. Here immunoSEQ multiplex PCR was the method, and the copy in TCRdb shows in-frame clones only, minus some. This sample carries roughly 230,000 clones, 65% to 85% of them seen once, and the ten largest clones take roughly 3.1%. This study enrolled people aged about 18 to 95 from about 26 US geographic areas. V was clipped by 1 base and J by 0 bases; unmatched bases: 0. This CDR3 has 16 amino acids. CDR1 and CDR2 from the germline V gene are LGHDT and YNNKEL (reference sequence).

The V call is TRBV3-1 (or the pseudogene TRBV3-2), the J call TRBJ2-2; 9 bases fit TRBD2. The sample comprised PBMCs or T cells enriched from blood (not recorded which). This TCR derives from a man aged 45 to 65 who had recovered from COVID-19. CDR3 in amino acids: CASSQGLAANTGELFF. The CDR3 DNA sequence: TGTGCCAGCAGCCAAGGACTAGCGGCGAACACCGGGGAGCTGTTTTTT.